This T cell receptor beta chain was sequenced during a study of T cell responses to AZD1222 COVID-19 vaccine. The analysis combined second doses at about 4 or about 12 weeks. TCRdb's table, derived via immunoSEQ multiplex PCR, lists solely in-frame clones and lacks some. The sample carries approximately 200,000 clones, approximately 90% recorded once. With respect to this clone: Its target is not known.

General study findings and limits: Baseline serology detected seropositivity in only five or six AZD1222 recipients. White British donors predominated, females outnumbered males, and clonal diversity was possibly underestimated.

The material sequenced was peripheral blood, taken 28 days after the second AZD1222 dose. This clonotype was obtained from an adult who received the AZD1222 COVID-19 vaccine.

In DNA form, the CDR3 reads TGTGCCAGCAGTTTATCGGGAGGGATGGGGAATTCACCCCTCCACTTT. This codes for CASSLSGGMGNSPLHF. This chain uses TRBV27 with TRBJ1-6; unclear D gene. CDR3 size: 16 residues. The V end lost 0 bases, the J end lost 7 bases, and 13 bases lay between the germline ends. Germline V lookup: CDR1 MNHEY, CDR2 SMNVEV (reference sequence).